This is a list of T cell receptor beta chains from one sample in a study of T cell responses to AZD1222 COVID-19 vaccine. Assay: immunoSEQ multiplex PCR; the TCRdb copy retains only in-frame clones and omits some. In the table there are roughly 100,000 clones, 90% of which are singletons. Here the sequenced sample was peripheral blood, taken on day 0 of AZD1222 vaccination. Every receptor here comes from an adult in good health. Both conserved end residues are part of each CDR3. The D gene is left open where the match is weak. Size tells how often a clone was seen (once, few, many) or the class of an expanded clone, and some rows leave it out.

clone_size: .; j_call: TRBJ1-3; d_call: TRBD1; v_call: TRBV7-6; cdr3_nt: TGTGCCAGCAGCTTAAAACAGGGGGCTCTCTCTGGAAACACCATATATTTT; cdr3_aa: CASSLKQGALSGNTIYF
clone_size: .; j_call: TRBJ1-5; d_call: .; v_call: TRBV11-1; cdr3_nt: TGTGCCAGCAGCTTGGCAGGGAACCAGCCCCAGCATTTT; cdr3_aa: CASSLAGNQPQHF
clone_size: .; j_call: TRBJ2-4; d_call: .; v_call: TRBV27; cdr3_nt: TGTGCCAGCAGTTTCCGGGGCGCCCGGCCGGACATTCAGTACTTC; cdr3_aa: CASSFRGARPDIQYF
clone_size: .; j_call: TRBJ2-1; d_call: .; v_call: TRBV7-3; cdr3_nt: TGTGCCAGCAGCCCCCACGGGACTTGGGATGAGCAGTTCTTC; cdr3_aa: CASSPHGTWDEQFF
clone_size: .; j_call: TRBJ2-7; d_call: .; v_call: TRBV11-2; cdr3_nt: TGTGCCAGCACCGAAACAGGGTTCTACGAGCAGTACTTC; cdr3_aa: CASTETGFYEQYF
clone_size: .; j_call: TRBJ1-4; d_call: .; v_call: TRBV7-2; cdr3_nt: TGTGCCAGCAACCCCACCCGGGGAGGGGAAAAACTGTTTTTT; cdr3_aa: CASNPTRGGEKLFF
clone_size: .; j_call: TRBJ2-2; d_call: .; v_call: TRBV7-9; cdr3_nt: TGTGCCAGCAGCCAACCGGGCACCGGGGAGCTGTTTTTT; cdr3_aa: CASSQPGTGELFF
clone_size: .; j_call: TRBJ2-5; d_call: .; v_call: TRBV5-1; cdr3_nt: TGCGCCAGCAGCCCGGGCGGGACGGCCCAAGAGACCCAGTACTTC; cdr3_aa: CASSPGGTAQETQYF
clone_size: .; j_call: TRBJ1-1; d_call: .; v_call: TRBV6-5; cdr3_nt: TGTGCCAGCAAGGGGCAGGGAGGGATGGACGCTGAAGCTTTCTTT; cdr3_aa: CASKGQGGMDAEAFF
clone_size: .; j_call: TRBJ1-2; d_call: TRBD1; v_call: TRBV19; cdr3_nt: TGTGCCAGCAAACAGGGGGCATGGTCTAACTATGGCTACACCTTC; cdr3_aa: CASKQGAWSNYGYTF
clone_size: .; j_call: TRBJ1-1; d_call: .; v_call: TRBV12-1; cdr3_nt: TGTGCCAGCAGGTTTTCACGGGACACCCGTCGGGAAACTGAAGCTTTCTTT; cdr3_aa: CASRFSRDTRRETEAFF
clone_size: .; j_call: TRBJ2-7; d_call: TRBD1; v_call: TRBV2; cdr3_nt: TGTGCCAGCAGCGCCGTCGGACAGGGGTTCGAGCAGTACTTC; cdr3_aa: CASSAVGQGFEQYF
clone_size: .; j_call: TRBJ2-6; d_call: .; v_call: TRBV4-1; cdr3_nt: TGCGCCAGCAGCCAAGAGGCAGGGTCGGTCACTGGGGCCAACGTCCTGACTTTC; cdr3_aa: CASSQEAGSVTGANVLTF
clone_size: .; j_call: TRBJ2-1; d_call: .; v_call: TRBV6-5; cdr3_nt: TGTGCCAGCAGGCCTCATGGGGCCCACAATGAGCAGTTCTTC; cdr3_aa: CASRPHGAHNEQFF
clone_size: .; j_call: TRBJ2-1; d_call: .; v_call: TRBV11-2; cdr3_nt: TGTGCCAGCAGCTTTGGGGGCATTAATTGGAATGAGCAGTTCTTC; cdr3_aa: CASSFGGINWNEQFF
clone_size: .; j_call: TRBJ2-2; d_call: TRBD2; v_call: TRBV9; cdr3_nt: TGTGCCAGCAGCGTAGAGGATAGCGGGGAATCCGGGGAGCTGTTTTTT; cdr3_aa: CASSVEDSGESGELFF
clone_size: .; j_call: TRBJ2-1; d_call: .; v_call: TRBV7-3; cdr3_nt: TGTGCCAGCAGCTGGGGGGGCAGTGAGCAGTTCTTC; cdr3_aa: CASSWGGSEQFF
clone_size: .; j_call: TRBJ2-1; d_call: TRBD2; v_call: TRBV10-3; cdr3_nt: TGTGCCATCAGCCCGAACCCAATGGGACTAGCGGGGGGAGGGAATGAGCAGTTCTTC; cdr3_aa: CAISPNPMGLAGGGNEQFF
clone_size: .; j_call: TRBJ1-5; d_call: .; v_call: TRBV7-2; cdr3_nt: TGTGCCAGCAGCTTAAGGGAGGGCAATCAGCCCCAGCATTTT; cdr3_aa: CASSLREGNQPQHF
clone_size: few; j_call: TRBJ2-5; d_call: .; v_call: TRBV10-3; cdr3_nt: TGTGCCATCAGTGCAAATTTGGGGGGCCAAGAGACCCAGTACTTC; cdr3_aa: CAISANLGGQETQYF
clone_size: .; j_call: TRBJ2-2; d_call: TRBD2; v_call: TRBV7-3; cdr3_nt: TGTGCCAGCAGATTAGCGGGAGTCACCGGGGAGCTGTTTTTT; cdr3_aa: CASRLAGVTGELFF
clone_size: once; j_call: TRBJ1-1; d_call: TRBD1; v_call: TRBV27; cdr3_nt: TGTGCCAGCAGTTGGTCCCCACACAGGGGCGGTGAAGCTTTCTTT; cdr3_aa: CASSWSPHRGGEAFF
clone_size: .; j_call: TRBJ1-4; d_call: .; v_call: TRBV3-1/TRBV3-2; cdr3_nt: TGTGCCAGCGGGGGGCTCGGGGAAAAACTGTTTTTT; cdr3_aa: CASGGLGEKLFF
clone_size: .; j_call: TRBJ2-3; d_call: TRBD2; v_call: TRBV3-1/TRBV3-2; cdr3_nt: TGTGCCAGCAGCCAAGACTATTGGCGGGGGACAGATACGCAGTATTTT; cdr3_aa: CASSQDYWRGTDTQYF
clone_size: .; j_call: TRBJ1-1; d_call: .; v_call: TRBV10-3; cdr3_nt: TGTGCCATCGGAACGGAGGGCAGATTGAACACTGAAGCTTTCTTT; cdr3_aa: CAIGTEGRLNTEAFF
clone_size: .; j_call: TRBJ1-2; d_call: TRBD1; v_call: TRBV10-3; cdr3_nt: TGTGCCGGCCAAAAAGGGCAGGGGGCGGATGGCTACACCTTC; cdr3_aa: CAGQKGQGADGYTF
clone_size: .; j_call: TRBJ1-1; d_call: .; v_call: TRBV19; cdr3_nt: TGTGCCAGTAGTCAGGGTAGCTGGAACACTGAAGCTTTCTTT; cdr3_aa: CASSQGSWNTEAFF
clone_size: .; j_call: TRBJ1-2; d_call: TRBD1; v_call: TRBV6-5; cdr3_nt: TGTGCCAGCAGGGACAGGGGAGTCTATGGCTACACCTTC; cdr3_aa: CASRDRGVYGYTF
clone_size: .; j_call: TRBJ2-4; d_call: .; v_call: TRBV21-1; cdr3_nt: TGTGCCAGCAGCACAAATATTGCCTCTGCGGGGAGGATCGGCAAAAACATTCAGTACTTC; cdr3_aa: CASSTNIASAGRIGKNIQYF
clone_size: .; j_call: TRBJ1-2; d_call: .; v_call: TRBV4-1; cdr3_nt: TGCGCCAGCAGCCAAGAACGCGGCACAGACTATGGCTACACCTTC; cdr3_aa: CASSQERGTDYGYTF
clone_size: .; j_call: TRBJ1-2; d_call: .; v_call: TRBV6-2/TRBV6-3; cdr3_nt: TGTGCCAGCAGTTCGCGGGGGAAGAACTATGGCTACACCTTC; cdr3_aa: CASSSRGKNYGYTF
clone_size: .; j_call: TRBJ2-3; d_call: TRBD2; v_call: TRBV6-4; cdr3_nt: TGTGCCAGCAGTGAAACTAGCGGGGGAGGGGATACGCAGTATTTT; cdr3_aa: CASSETSGGGDTQYF
clone_size: .; j_call: TRBJ2-3; d_call: .; v_call: TRBV6-4; cdr3_nt: TGTGCCAGCAGCCCTGGGCTGAGCACAGATACGCAGTATTTT; cdr3_aa: CASSPGLSTDTQYF
clone_size: .; j_call: TRBJ1-2; d_call: TRBD1; v_call: TRBV24-1; cdr3_nt: TGTGCCACCAGTGATCCCGGACAGGGCAACTATGGCTACACCTTC; cdr3_aa: CATSDPGQGNYGYTF
clone_size: .; j_call: TRBJ2-7; d_call: .; v_call: TRBV7-8; cdr3_nt: TGTGCCAGCAGCTTAGTAGGGCTTACCTACGAGCAGTACTTC; cdr3_aa: CASSLVGLTYEQYF
clone_size: .; j_call: TRBJ1-2; d_call: .; v_call: TRBV10-3; cdr3_nt: TGTGCCATCAGCGCCTACAGGGATTCGGGCTACACCTTC; cdr3_aa: CAISAYRDSGYTF
clone_size: .; j_call: TRBJ2-7; d_call: .; v_call: TRBV3-1/TRBV3-2; cdr3_nt: TGTGCCAGCAGCCAAGACCTGGAAAGCTCCTACGAGCAGTACTTC; cdr3_aa: CASSQDLESSYEQYF
clone_size: .; j_call: TRBJ2-1; d_call: .; v_call: TRBV19; cdr3_nt: TGTGCCAGTAGTATGTGGAAGGGGTCTGTCGATGAGCAGTTCTTC; cdr3_aa: CASSMWKGSVDEQFF
clone_size: .; j_call: TRBJ2-3; d_call: .; v_call: TRBV7-9; cdr3_nt: TGTGCCAGCAGCCCAAGTGGGGGGACCACAGATACGCAGTATTTT; cdr3_aa: CASSPSGGTTDTQYF
clone_size: .; j_call: TRBJ2-7; d_call: .; v_call: TRBV27; cdr3_nt: TGTGCCAGCAGTCTTACCTACGAGCAGTACTTC; cdr3_aa: CASSLTYEQYF
clone_size: .; j_call: TRBJ2-5; d_call: TRBD1; v_call: TRBV18; cdr3_nt: TGTGCCAGCTCACCAAGCAGGGGGAGCGAGACCCAGTACTTC; cdr3_aa: CASSPSRGSETQYF
clone_size: .; j_call: TRBJ2-3; d_call: .; v_call: TRBV7-8; cdr3_nt: TGTGCCAGCAGCTCTGGGGGGCCAACAGATACGCAGTATTTT; cdr3_aa: CASSSGGPTDTQYF
clone_size: .; j_call: TRBJ2-7; d_call: .; v_call: TRBV2; cdr3_nt: TGTGCCAGCAGGTTAGGCTACGAGCAGTACTTC; cdr3_aa: CASRLGYEQYF
clone_size: .; j_call: TRBJ2-6; d_call: .; v_call: TRBV19; cdr3_nt: TGTGCCAGTGGCCCTTCCCAGGTGCCCGACGTCCTGACTTTC; cdr3_aa: CASGPSQVPDVLTF
clone_size: .; j_call: TRBJ2-3; d_call: .; v_call: TRBV6-2/TRBV6-3; cdr3_nt: TGTGCCAGCAGTTACTCGGTCACGACCCAAACTTTTAATACGCAGTATTTT; cdr3_aa: CASSYSVTTQTFNTQYF
clone_size: .; j_call: TRBJ2-2; d_call: TRBD2; v_call: TRBV6-1; cdr3_nt: TGTGCCAGCAGTGTGGGACTAGGTCTCGTGAGCGGCGGGGAGCTGTTTTTT; cdr3_aa: CASSVGLGLVSGGELFF
clone_size: .; j_call: TRBJ1-1; d_call: .; v_call: TRBV30; cdr3_nt: TGTGCCCGTACAGGAAGGGCTGAAGCTTTCTTT; cdr3_aa: CARTGRAEAFF
clone_size: once; j_call: TRBJ2-2; d_call: TRBD1; v_call: TRBV11-3; cdr3_nt: TGTGCCAGCAGCTCCAACAGGGGGCGAATCGGGGAGCTGTTTTTT; cdr3_aa: CASSSNRGRIGELFF
clone_size: few; j_call: TRBJ1-2; d_call: .; v_call: TRBV6-1; cdr3_nt: TGTGCCAGCAGTGACACACCCGGGAGGGCGCCCTTCTATGGCTACACCTTC; cdr3_aa: CASSDTPGRAPFYGYTF
clone_size: .; j_call: TRBJ1-6; d_call: .; v_call: TRBV11-1; cdr3_nt: TGTGCCAGCAGCCTGGAAGGGGGAACTTCACCCCTCCACTTT; cdr3_aa: CASSLEGGTSPLHF
clone_size: once; j_call: TRBJ2-1; d_call: TRBD2; v_call: TRBV3-1/TRBV3-2; cdr3_nt: TGTGCCAGCAGCCAAGGGACTAGCGGGGACCGGGGGGAGTTCTTC; cdr3_aa: CASSQGTSGDRGEFF
clone_size: .; j_call: TRBJ1-4; d_call: .; v_call: TRBV2; cdr3_nt: TGTGCCAGCAGTCAACAACAGGGATCGAATGAAAAACTGTTTTTT; cdr3_aa: CASSQQQGSNEKLFF
clone_size: .; j_call: TRBJ1-2; d_call: .; v_call: TRBV7-9; cdr3_nt: TGTGCCAGCAGCTTAGGAATACCGAAATTCTATGGCTACACCTTC; cdr3_aa: CASSLGIPKFYGYTF
clone_size: .; j_call: TRBJ1-4; d_call: .; v_call: TRBV28; cdr3_nt: TGTGCCAGCAGTTCCTCCTGGGGGGCGCAGGAAAAACTGTTTTTT; cdr3_aa: CASSSSWGAQEKLFF
clone_size: .; j_call: TRBJ1-4; d_call: .; v_call: TRBV2; cdr3_nt: TGTGCCAGCAGGACGGACATCCATGAAAAACTGTTTTTT; cdr3_aa: CASRTDIHEKLFF
clone_size: .; j_call: TRBJ1-5; d_call: .; v_call: TRBV7-2; cdr3_nt: TGTGCCAGCAGCTCCGTAAATCAGCCCCAGCATTTT; cdr3_aa: CASSSVNQPQHF
clone_size: .; j_call: TRBJ2-7; d_call: TRBD2; v_call: TRBV6-5; cdr3_nt: TGTGCCACCAAATCAGCGGGGGGGCAATTTAACGAGCAGTACTTC; cdr3_aa: CATKSAGGQFNEQYF
clone_size: .; j_call: TRBJ2-3; d_call: .; v_call: TRBV12-5; cdr3_nt: TGTGCTAGTGGTTTGGTACTTAGACAGAGCACAGATACGCAGTATTTT; cdr3_aa: CASGLVLRQSTDTQYF
clone_size: .; j_call: TRBJ1-5; d_call: .; v_call: TRBV6-5; cdr3_nt: TGTGCCAGCAGTCCAACCTATAGCAATCAGCCCCAGCATTTT; cdr3_aa: CASSPTYSNQPQHF
clone_size: once; j_call: TRBJ2-7; d_call: .; v_call: TRBV6-2/TRBV6-3; cdr3_nt: TGTGCCAGCAGCCGGGCCAACACAGGGCTGTACGAGCAGTACTTC; cdr3_aa: CASSRANTGLYEQYF